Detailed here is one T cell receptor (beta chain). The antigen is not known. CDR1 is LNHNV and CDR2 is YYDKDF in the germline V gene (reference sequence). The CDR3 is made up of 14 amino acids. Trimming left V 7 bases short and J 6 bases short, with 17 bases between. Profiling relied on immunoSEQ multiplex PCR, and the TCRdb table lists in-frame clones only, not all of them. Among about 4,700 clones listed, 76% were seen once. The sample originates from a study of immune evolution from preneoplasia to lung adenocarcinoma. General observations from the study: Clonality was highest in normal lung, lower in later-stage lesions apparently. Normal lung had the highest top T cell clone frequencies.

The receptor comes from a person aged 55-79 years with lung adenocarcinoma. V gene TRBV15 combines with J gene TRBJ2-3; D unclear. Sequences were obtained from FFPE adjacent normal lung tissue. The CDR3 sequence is CATTPQTPSDTQYF. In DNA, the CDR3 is TGTGCCACCACCCCTCAAACCCCCTCGGATACGCAGTATTTT.